A single sample gave rise to the 13 T cell receptor beta chains below, sequenced in a study of blood T cells in healthy people across ages. The second PCR ran roughly 7 to 12 cycles with a sample-barcoded 5' primer and J-beta primers. TCRdb reprocessed the 5' RACE reads via MiXCR and lists one record per CDR3 protein. The sample carries 1 million to 1.2 million distinct CDR3 sequences, roughly two fifths recorded once. The sequencing input was blood. These receptors were collected from a man between 18 and 35 years old in good health.

In its sample, this clonotype was seen a few times. The gene calls are TRBV9 and TRBJ2-2, with a weak D call TRBD2 (5 bases). CDR1 and CDR2 (germline): SGDLS, YYNGEE. V lost 0 bases and J 1 base, leaving 10 bases between the germline ends. CDR3 length equals 16 residues. CDR3 DNA sequence: TGTGCCAGCAGCGTAGATAACAGCGGGAACACCGGGGAGCTGTTTTTT. Its protein product is CASSVDNSGNTGELFF.

On this clonotype itself: The germline gene is not matched at one end of the junction; a read error may be the cause. This rearrangement joins TRBV30 to TRBJ2-7, with D perhaps matching TRBD1 (6 bases). The germline gives CDR1 GTSNPN, CDR2 SVGIG (reference sequence). This CDR3 is built from 17 residues. The CDR3 DNA sequence: TGTGCCTGGAGTGTACTATTGGCAGGGGCTTACTCCTACGAACAGTACTTC. This gives the protein CAWSVLLAGAYSYEQYF.

This clonotype was detected ten times or more. This chain connects TRBV20-1 to TRBJ1-2; D call uncertain. The CDR3 sequence is 14 residues long. V lost 0 bases and J lost 2, with 10 bases in between. CDR1 and CDR2 from the germline V gene are DFQATT and SNEGSKA (reference sequence). CDR3 residues: CSARENWANYGYTF. The CDR3 nucleotides are TGCAGTGCTAGAGAGAATTGGGCCAACTATGGCTACACCTTC.

This clonotype occurred a few times. The chain has TRBV20-1 and TRBJ2-3; possibly TRBD2 for D (7 bases). Trimming stripped 3 bases from V and 2 bases from J, with 15 bases between. CDR1 DFQATT and CDR2 SNEGSKA come from the germline V gene (reference sequence). The CDR3 is made up of 15 amino acids. For the CDR3, the DNA is TGCAGTGCTAGTGGGGGGGCCACCCACACAGATACGCAGTATTTT. The encoded protein is CSASGGATHTDTQYF.

A note on this clonotype: Since the CDR3 does not end with the conserved phenylalanine or tryptophan, this likely comes from a read error. The chain recombines TRBV20-1 with TRBJ2-7; the D gene is possibly TRBD2 (6 bases). The germline V gene has CDR1 DFQATT and CDR2 SNEGSKA (reference sequence). The CDR3 loop spans 15 amino acids. Trimming stripped 6 bases from V and 0 bases from J, with 18 bases between. The CDR3 DNA sequence: TGCAGTGCCCTAGGGACTGTCTCACGCTCCTACGAGCAGTACATC. Protein sequence: CSALGTVSRSYEQYI.

This clonotype appeared a few times. The chain combines TRBV12-3 or TRBV12-4 with TRBJ2-5; possible D gene TRBD2, 6 bases. The CDR3 contains 13 residues. Trimming cost V 1 base and J 4 bases, with 7 bases left between them. In DNA form, the CDR3 reads TGTGCCAGCAGTTTAGATAGCGGAGAGACCCAGTACTTC. Amino acid sequence: CASSLDSGETQYF.

The V and J genes are TRBV11-2 and TRBJ2-7; perhaps D is TRBD1 or TRBD2 (6 bases each). The V and J ends lost 5 bases and 6 bases respectively, with 17 bases between them. The CDR3 is 14 residues long. Germline CDR1 and CDR2: SGHAT and FQNNGV. The DNA for the CDR3 is TGTGCCAGCAGCGTCGACAGGCGGGGTCTCGAGCAGTACTTC. Encoded protein: CASSVDRRGLEQYF.

The V call is TRBV12-3 or TRBV12-4, the J call TRBJ1-6, with unresolved D. The CDR3 covers 12 residues. Trimming removed 4 bases from V and 8 bases from J, with 6 bases in between. The CDR3 is CASSSVHSPLHF. CDR3 bases: TGTGCCAGCAGTTCCGTTCATTCACCCCTCCACTTT.

This clonotype has a handful of counts. The gene calls are TRBV24-1 and TRBJ2-7; D remains unclear. V lost 3 bases, J lost 1 base, and 18 bases lay in between. This CDR3 spans 17 amino acids. Germline CDR1 KGHDR, CDR2 SFDVKD. CDR3 sequence (DNA): TGTGCCACCAGTGATCTCGGAAGGCCCGGGCCTTCCTACGAGCAGTACTTC. Its translation is CATSDLGRPGPSYEQYF.

In the case of this clonotype: The junction departs from the called germline gene at one end, perhaps through a read error. This chain connects TRBV10-3 to TRBJ2-2, with D tentatively TRBD1 or TRBD2 (5 bases each). The CDR3 contains 15 residues. CDR1 ENHRY and CDR2 SYGVKD come from the germline V gene. This CDR3 is CAISPSTENTGEQFF. CDR3 nucleotides: TGTGCCATCAGCCCCTCGACAGAAAACACCGGGGAGCAGTTTTTT.

This chain uses TRBV5-6 with TRBJ1-6, with D hard to call. Trimming cost V 0 bases and J 6 bases, with 7 bases left between them. Germline CDR1 and CDR2: SGHDT and YYEEEE. This CDR3 is built from 14 residues. The CDR3 loop reads CASSLARINSPLHF. CDR3 nucleotide sequence: TGTGCCAGCAGCTTGGCGCGCATTAATTCACCCCTCCACTTT.

The chain has TRBV6-1 and TRBJ1-1; 9 nucleotides agree with TRBD1. The CDR3 consists of 17 residues. Losses at the gene ends were 6 bases for V and 0 bases for J; bases not matched to a gene: 11. From germline, CDR1 is MNHNS and CDR2 SASEGT. DNA of the CDR3: TGTGCCAGCAGGTTCGACAGGGGGTTTTCTGTGAACACTGAAGCTTTCTTT. This codes for CASRFDRGFSVNTEAFF.

The J gene is TRBJ2-1, the V gene TRBV29-1; possibly TRBD1 or TRBD2 for D (7 bases each). V was clipped by 5 bases and J by 15 bases, with 17 bases between them. The length of the CDR3 is 11 residues. Germline-derived CDR1 and CDR2 are SQVTM and ANQGSEA. CDR3 sequence: CSVYRGGSLFF. CDR3 coding DNA: TGCAGCGTTTACAGGGGAGGGTCTCTGTTCTTC.